This T cell receptor (beta chain) came from a study of blood T cell repertoires in COVID-19. The wider study: COVID-19 samples, acute and convalescent, were from the United States, Italy and Spain. PBMCs, B-cell-depleted T cells, or T cells provided the cDNA or gDNA that made up the material.

As originally analysed: Nucleated cell number was recorded as an estimate derived from reference gene primer amplification. The data were produced by immunoSEQ multiplex PCR, yet TCRdb's version contains in-frame clones alone and is incomplete. D and trimming come from the DNA, and the V and J calls and clone size come from that table. The sample has approximately 89,000 clones, about 85% seen once. The material sequenced was peripheral blood. The TCR sequence derives from a man aged 65 to 79 with acute or convalescent COVID-19.

CDR3 region: CAIGSPGDSYEQYF. The CDR3 bases are TGTGCCATCGGATCCCCAGGGGACTCCTACGAGCAGTACTTC. V is TRBV10-3 and J is TRBJ2-7; tentatively, D is TRBD1 (6 bases). This CDR3 comprises 14 residues. Germline lookup yields CDR1 ENHRY and CDR2 SYGVKD. V was trimmed by 8 bases and J by 0 bases, leaving 14 bases between them.